This record concerns one T cell receptor (beta chain) sequence. This sample was included in a study of blood T cell repertoires in COVID-19. Residents of 20 to 25 US areas, aged about 18 to 95 years, made up the participants. Cohorts were assigned according to the clinical history that participants reported. Original data processing: Reference gene primer amplification gave estimated nucleated cell counts. TCRdb's table, derived via immunoSEQ multiplex PCR, lists solely in-frame clones and lacks some. The V and J calls and clone size come from that table; D and trimming were worked out from the DNA. The sample has just over 300,000 clones; around 91% are singletons. Germline lookup yields CDR1 KGHSH and CDR2 LQKENI. CDR3 length equals 16 residues. V trimming: 5 bases; J trimming: 3 bases; junction bases outside the gene matches: 8.

V and J are TRBV18 and TRBJ1-3; 9 bases match TRBD1. The TCR sequence derives from a woman under 30 with acute COVID-19. Sequencing was performed on PBMCs or T cells enriched from blood (not recorded which). The CDR3 spells CASSENPGQGGNTIYF. The CDR3 DNA sequence: TGTGCCAGCTCAGAAAATCCGGGACAGGGTGGAAACACCATATATTTT.